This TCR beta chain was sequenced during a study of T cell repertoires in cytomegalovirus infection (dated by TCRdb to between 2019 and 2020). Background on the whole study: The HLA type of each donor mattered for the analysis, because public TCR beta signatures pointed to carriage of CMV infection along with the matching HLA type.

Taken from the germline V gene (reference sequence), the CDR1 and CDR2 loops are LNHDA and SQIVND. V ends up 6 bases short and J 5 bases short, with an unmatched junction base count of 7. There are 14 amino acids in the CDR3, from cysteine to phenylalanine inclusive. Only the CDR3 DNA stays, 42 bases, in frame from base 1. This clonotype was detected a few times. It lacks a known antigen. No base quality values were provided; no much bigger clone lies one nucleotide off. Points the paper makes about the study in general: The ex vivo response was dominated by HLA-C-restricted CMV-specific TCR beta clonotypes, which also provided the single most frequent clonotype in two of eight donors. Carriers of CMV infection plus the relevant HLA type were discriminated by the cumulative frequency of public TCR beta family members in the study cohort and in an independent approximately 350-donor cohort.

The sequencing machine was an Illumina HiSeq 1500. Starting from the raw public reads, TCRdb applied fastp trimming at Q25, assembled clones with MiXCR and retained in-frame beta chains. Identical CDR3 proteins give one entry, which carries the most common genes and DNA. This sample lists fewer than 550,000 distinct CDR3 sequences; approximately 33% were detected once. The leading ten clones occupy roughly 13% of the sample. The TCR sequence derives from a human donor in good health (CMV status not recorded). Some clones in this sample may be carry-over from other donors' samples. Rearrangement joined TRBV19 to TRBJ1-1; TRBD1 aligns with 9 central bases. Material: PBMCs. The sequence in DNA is TGTGCCAGTAGCCAGACAGGGGGTGGTACTGAAGCTTTCTTT. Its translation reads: CASSQTGGGTEAFF.